These 22 T cell receptor beta chains originate from one sample sequenced in a study of T-cell reconstitution after alpha-beta-depleted transplantation in children. Unique molecular identifiers tagged the TCRbeta library. From the PCR reads, TCRdb called clonotypes with MiXCR, one entry per CDR3 protein. In the table there are 450,000 to 600,000 distinct CDR3 sequences, approximately 30% of which are singletons. Source: PBMCs from the stem cell graft donor, taken from the stem cell graft. These receptors were collected from a human donor who donated a stem cell graft to a child with aplastic anemia.

The chain is built from TRBV9 and TRBJ1-6; D remains unclear. V lost 2 bases and J lost 7, with 13 bases in between. This CDR3 region has 15 residues. Germline loops: CDR1 SGDLS, CDR2 YYNGEE. CDR3 DNA: TGTGCCAGCAGCGTCATACCCCGATCAAATTCACCCCTCCACTTT. This codes for CASSVIPRSNSPLHF.

The V and J genes are TRBV5-1 and TRBJ2-7; maybe TRBD2 (5 bases). This CDR3 spans 14 amino acids. Deletions cut 1 base from V and 2 bases from J, with 10 bases between. The V gene's germline CDR1 is SGHRS and CDR2 YFSETQ. The CDR3 DNA follows: TGCGCCAGCAGCTTGAGCTACGGGGCCTACGAGCAGTACTTC. Translated: CASSLSYGAYEQYF.

The chain couples TRBV13 to TRBJ1-1; 12 nucleotides match TRBD1. V shed 5 bases, J shed 4 bases, and the junction held 11 bases outside the gene matches. From germline, CDR1 is PRHDT and CDR2 FYEKMQ (reference sequence). The CDR3 is 17 amino acids. Written as DNA, the CDR3 is TGTGCCAGCAGCGGGACAGGGACAGGGGGCTGGGGCACTGAAGCTTTCTTT. It codes for CASSGTGTGGWGTEAFF.

This clonotype was recorded a few times. This chain connects TRBV25-1 to TRBJ1-5; D is uncertain. Germline CDR1 and CDR2: MGHDK and SYGVNS. This CDR3 is built from 14 residues. Trimming took 3 bases from V and 3 from J, leaving 9 bases between them. In nucleotides, the CDR3 is TGTGCCAGCAGTGAGTGGGGATCCAATCAGCCCCAGCATTTT. Amino acids: CASSEWGSNQPQHF.

The chain recombines TRBV7-2 with TRBJ2-3; possibly TRBD1 for D (8 bases). The germline V gene encodes CDR1 SGHTA and CDR2 FQGNSA. This CDR3 region has 14 residues. Trimming removed 6 bases from V and 6 bases from J, with 16 bases in between. The CDR3 coding sequence is TGTGCCAGCAGACAGGGGGGGGTCGCTGATACGCAGTATTTT. Protein sequence: CASRQGGVADTQYF. Combining the CDR3 with reference TRBV7-2 and TRBJ2-3 gives the whole variable domain GAGVSQSPSNKVTEKGKDVELRCDPISGHTALYWYRQSLGQGLEFLIYFQGNSAPDKSGLPSDRFSAERTGGSVSTLTIQRTQQEDSAVYLCASRQGGVADTQYFGPGTRLTVL.

This clonotype was counted between two and nine times. This chain joins TRBV14 and TRBJ2-7, with 7 bases identical to TRBD1. The CDR3 totals 15 residues. Trimming took 2 bases from V and 0 from J; bases not matched to a gene: 4. Looked up from germline, CDR1 is SGHDN and CDR2 is FVKESK. The CDR3 region is CASSQSGQFSYEQYF. The DNA for the CDR3 is TGTGCCAGCAGCCAATCGGGACAGTTCTCCTACGAGCAGTACTTC.

The CDR3 here is CASSPLGSFTTDTQYF. CDR3 nucleotide sequence: TGTGCCAGCAGCCCCCTGGGCAGCTTTACCACAGATACGCAGTATTTT. This sequence joins TRBV7-8 and TRBJ2-3; the D is unclear. Germline lookup yields CDR1 SGHVS and CDR2 FQNEAQ. With 5 bases removed from V and 2 bases from J, the gap between germline ends came to 17 bases. This CDR3 region has 16 residues.

The chain recombines TRBV5-1 with TRBJ1-1; D might be TRBD1 (5 bases). The germline gives CDR1 SGHRS, CDR2 YFSETQ. V lost 1 base to trimming and J lost 5 bases, with 15 bases between them. The CDR3 totals 15 residues. This chain's CDR3 is CASSLSSVGGTEAFF. The CDR3 DNA reads TGCGCCAGCAGCTTGTCATCGGTTGGGGGAACTGAAGCTTTCTTT. Complete variable domain (other parts from reference TRBV5-1 and TRBJ1-1): KAGVTQTPRYLIKTRGQQVTLSCSPISGHRSVSWYQQTPGQGLQFLFEYFSETQRNKGNFPGRFSGRQFSNSRSEMNVSTLELGDSALYLCASSLSSVGGTEAFFGQGTRLTVV.

The chain links TRBV7-9 to TRBJ2-4; no firm D call. From germline, CDR1 is SEHNR and CDR2 FQNEAQ (reference sequence). V dropped 3 bases and J dropped 3 bases, with 9 bases sitting between them. This CDR3 spans 14 amino acids. The CDR3 DNA is TGTGCCAGCAGCTTCTCCACAGACAAAAACATTCAGTACTTC. Its protein product is CASSFSTDKNIQYF.

The J gene is TRBJ1-5, the V gene TRBV7-2; TRBD1 aligns across 10 bases. The V gene's germline CDR1 is SGHTA and CDR2 FQGNSA. CDR3 size: 16 residues. Trimming cost V 5 bases and J 11 bases; bases outside gene matches: 15. The CDR3 DNA follows: TGTGCCAGCAGCCTCCAGGGACAGGGGAACGGTGTGGCCCAGCATTTT. It encodes CASSLQGQGNGVAQHF.

CDR3: CASSLKGAETQYF. CDR3 coding DNA: TGCGCCAGCAGCTTGAAAGGTGCAGAGACCCAGTACTTC. The chain joins TRBV5-1 to TRBJ2-5; D is uncertain. The CDR3 spans 13 residues. Germline V lookup: CDR1 SGHRS, CDR2 YFSETQ. V lost 1 base, J lost 4 bases, and 8 bases lay in between. Together with reference TRBV5-1 and TRBJ2-5, the CDR3 gives the full variable domain: KAGVTQTPRYLIKTRGQQVTLSCSPISGHRSVSWYQQTPGQGLQFLFEYFSETQRNKGNFPGRFSGRQFSNSRSEMNVSTLELGDSALYLCASSLKGAETQYFGPGTRLLVL.

The V call is TRBV29-1, the J call TRBJ1-2, with a tentative D call TRBD1 (6 bases). Trimming pared 4 bases from V and 1 base from J, leaving 13 bases between. The germline gives CDR1 SQVTM, CDR2 ANQGSEA. The CDR3 runs to 14 residues. For the CDR3, the DNA is TGCAGCGTTGGGGGGGCGGGTGTTAACTATGGCTACACCTTC. This translates into CSVGGAGVNYGYTF.

The chain uses TRBV4-2 and TRBJ2-1; D is perhaps TRBD1 (6 bases). Trimming took off 0 bases at V and 4 bases at J, with 13 bases between the two ends. Germline CDR1 LGHNA, CDR2 YNFKEQ. This CDR3 spans 16 amino acids. CDR3 DNA sequence: TGTGCCAGCAGCCAAGAACCACAGGGTGATTACAATGAGCAGTTCTTC. Translated, it gives CASSQEPQGDYNEQFF.

The chain is built from TRBV5-1 and TRBJ2-2; 9 bases agree with TRBD1. CDR3 length equals 15 residues. Germline-derived CDR1 and CDR2 are SGHRS and YFSETQ. J gave up 5 bases and V 3 bases, and 5 bases lay outside the gene matches. The CDR3: CASSSGTGRTGELFF. The CDR3 nucleotides are TGCGCCAGCAGCTCCGGGACAGGGCGGACCGGGGAGCTGTTTTTT.

This chain links TRBV3-1 with TRBJ2-5; 13 bases line up with TRBD2. After removal of 3 bases from V and 4 bases from J, the junction contained 8 bases not matched to a gene. There are 17 residues in the CDR3. The germline CDR1 and CDR2 sequences are LGHDT and YNNKEL (reference sequence). DNA for the CDR3: TGTGCCAGCAGCCATCCCGGACTAGCGGGAGTAGCAGAGACCCAGTACTTC. As protein: CASSHPGLAGVAETQYF.

The V call is TRBV7-9, the J call TRBJ2-1; TRBD2 matches at 7 bases. Losses at the gene ends were 5 bases for V and 4 bases for J; bases not matched to a gene: 8. This CDR3 spans 15 amino acids. Per the germline V gene, CDR1 is SEHNR and CDR2 is FQNEAQ (reference sequence). The CDR3 DNA sequence: TGTGCCAGCAGCGGGGGGGACTCAACTTACAATGAGCAGTTCTTC. Translating gives CASSGGDSTYNEQFF.

This chain uses TRBV7-6 with TRBJ1-1, with 9 bases identical to TRBD1. The germline CDR1 and CDR2 sequences are SGHVS and FNYEAQ. The CDR3 runs to 16 residues. The J segment lost 0 bases and the V segment lost 1 base, leaving 3 bases of the junction unmatched. CDR3 region: CASSLGTGAVNTEAFF. CDR3 nucleotides: TGTGCCAGCAGCTTAGGGACAGGGGCGGTGAACACTGAAGCTTTCTTT.

DNA for the CDR3: TGCAGTGCTGATCGACGACAGCTGAACACTGAAGCTTTCTTT. This translates into CSADRRQLNTEAFF. The J gene is TRBJ1-1, the V gene TRBV20-1; weak D call: TRBD1 (5 bases). CDR1 and CDR2 from the germline V gene are DFQATT and SNEGSKA (reference sequence). The length of the CDR3 is 14 residues. The V and J ends lost 5 bases and 0 bases respectively, with 13 bases between them.

The chain couples TRBV20-1 to TRBJ2-3; no clear D gene. The CDR3 loop spans 12 amino acids. CDR1 is DFQATT and CDR2 is SNEGSKA in the germline V gene (reference sequence). This CDR3 reads CSSRLPTDTQYF. The CDR3 bases are TGCAGCTCTAGACTCCCCACAGATACGCAGTATTTT.

This rearrangement joins TRBV28 to TRBJ1-5; D gene uncertain. Germline CDR1 MDHEN, CDR2 SYDVKM. The CDR3 is made up of 14 amino acids. V was trimmed by 3 bases and J by 1 base, leaving 7 bases between them. CDR3 sequence: CASSLLQSNQPQHF. CDR3 DNA sequence: TGTGCCAGCAGTTTGCTCCAGAGCAATCAGCCCCAGCATTTT.

The chain joins TRBV7-3 to TRBJ2-5; 7 bases align to TRBD2. The CDR3 is made up of 14 amino acids. The V segment lost 2 bases and the J segment 6 bases; nucleotides outside the gene matches: 6. Germline values: CDR1 SGHTA, CDR2 FQGTGA. CDR3 DNA sequence: TGTGCCAGCAGCTTAGGCGGGAGTTGGAAGACCCAGTACTTC. Translation gives CASSLGGSWKTQYF.

This chain links TRBV20-1 with TRBJ1-5, with no clear D. This CDR3 contains 13 residues. With 4 bases removed from V and 5 bases from J, the gap between germline ends came to 12 bases. Germline V lookup: CDR1 DFQATT, CDR2 SNEGSKA (reference sequence). The CDR3 protein is CSAIADTDQPQHF. The CDR3 region has the DNA TGCAGTGCTATCGCCGACACCGATCAGCCCCAGCATTTT.